A selection of T cell receptor beta chains follows, all from one sample in a study of blood T cell repertoires in COVID-19. TCRdb's copy holds only in-frame clones and misses some; the assay was immunoSEQ multiplex PCR. The sample has about 73,000 clones; about 92% are singletons. The sequencing input was peripheral blood. The source is a woman of 80 years or more with active or convalescent COVID-19. The CDR3 runs from the conserved cysteine through the conserved F or W. D genes are given only for firm matches. Rows give clone size only sometimes, using once, few, many, or a class for an expanded clone.

d_gene: NA
j_gene: TRBJ2-7
abundance: NA
v_gene: TRBV6-5
CDR3aa: CASSYSRQGIGEQYF
CDR3nt: TGTGCCAGCAGTTACTCGAGGCAGGGTATAGGCGAGCAGTACTTC

d_gene: TRBD1
j_gene: TRBJ1-2
abundance: NA
v_gene: TRBV6-5
CDR3aa: CASSYVQGAGYGYTF
CDR3nt: TGTGCCAGCAGTTACGTCCAGGGGGCGGGCTATGGCTACACCTTC

d_gene: TRBD1
j_gene: TRBJ1-1
abundance: NA
v_gene: TRBV6-5
CDR3aa: CASSYEGATGREAFF
CDR3nt: TGTGCCAGCAGTTACGAGGGGGCGACCGGTCGTGAAGCTTTCTTT

d_gene: NA
j_gene: TRBJ1-4
abundance: few
v_gene: TRBV7-9
CDR3aa: CASSLTGSRNEKLFF
CDR3nt: TGTGCCAGCAGTTTAACAGGTTCCCGTAATGAAAAACTGTTTTTT

d_gene: TRBD1
j_gene: TRBJ2-4
abundance: NA
v_gene: TRBV28
CDR3aa: CASSPDRNIQYF
CDR3nt: TGTGCCAGCAGTCCGGACAGGAACATTCAGTACTTC

d_gene: TRBD1
j_gene: TRBJ2-7
abundance: NA
v_gene: TRBV19
CDR3aa: CASSRTGAYEQYF
CDR3nt: TGTGCCAGTAGCCGGACAGGGGCCTACGAGCAGTACTTC

d_gene: TRBD2
j_gene: TRBJ2-6
abundance: NA
v_gene: TRBV29-1
CDR3aa: CSVEDAGVGGANVLTF
CDR3nt: TGCAGCGTTGAAGATGCGGGGGTAGGAGGGGCCAACGTCCTGACTTTC

d_gene: TRBD1
j_gene: TRBJ2-3
abundance: NA
v_gene: TRBV5-4
CDR3aa: CASSFAGTGGADTQYF
CDR3nt: TGTGCCAGCAGTTTTGCCGGGACAGGGGGCGCAGATACGCAGTATTTT

d_gene: NA
j_gene: TRBJ2-7
abundance: NA
v_gene: TRBV29-1
CDR3aa: CSVEYDSSPYEQYF
CDR3nt: TGCAGCGTTGAATATGACAGTTCACCGTACGAGCAGTACTTC

d_gene: NA
j_gene: TRBJ1-1
abundance: NA
v_gene: TRBV19
CDR3aa: CASSTLGQWSHDTEAFF
CDR3nt: TGTGCCAGTAGTACACTAGGACAGTGGAGCCATGACACTGAAGCTTTCTTT

d_gene: NA
j_gene: TRBJ2-7
abundance: NA
v_gene: TRBV3-1/TRBV3-2
CDR3aa: CASSLGSQQYF
CDR3nt: TGTGCCAGCAGCCTCGGGTCACAGCAGTACTTC

d_gene: NA
j_gene: TRBJ1-6
abundance: NA
v_gene: TRBV21-1
CDR3aa: CASSTPTGSSDSPLHF
CDR3nt: TGTGCCAGCAGCACCCCGACAGGGAGTTCTGATTCACCCCTCCACTTT

d_gene: TRBD1
j_gene: TRBJ2-5
abundance: NA
v_gene: TRBV19
CDR3aa: CASRLGTGGETQYF
CDR3nt: TGTGCCAGCCGTCTCGGGACAGGGGGCGAGACCCAGTACTTC

d_gene: NA
j_gene: TRBJ2-2
abundance: NA
v_gene: TRBV30
CDR3aa: CAWSLNSPGAGELFF
CDR3nt: TGTGCCTGGAGTCTTAATTCCCCAGGGGCCGGGGAGCTGTTTTTT

d_gene: NA
j_gene: TRBJ2-7
abundance: NA
v_gene: TRBV13
CDR3aa: CASSPTSDRSYEQYF
CDR3nt: TGTGCCAGCAGCCCTACCTCGGACAGATCCTACGAGCAGTACTTC